The present T cell receptor beta chain was sequenced within a study of shared clonotypes between healthy human individuals. General study results and limits: Of the naive CD4 clonotypes, around 5.2% were shared across a handful of donors. Larger estimated richness was generally recorded for naive subsets relative to memory subsets.

Clones were sequenced by immunoSEQ multiplex PCR, and TCRdb holds only the in-frame ones, with some missing. Among about 2 million clones listed, just under 95% were seen once. Note on this clone: Its antigen remains unknown.

In the naive CD8 group, cells lacked CD45RO and were positively selected for CCR7, so terminally differentiated effector memory CD45RA+ cells were left out. The CDR3 totals 15 residues. Trimming left V 3 bases short and J 1 base short, with 13 bases between. Germline CDR1 SGHRS, CDR2 YFSETQ. Sequenced sample: naive CD8+ T cells sorted from blood. The genes are TRBV5-1 and TRBJ1-1, with D possibly matching TRBD1 (5 bases). This TCR was recovered from a young man in good health. As DNA, the CDR3 is TGCGCCAGCAGCTCTAAACAGGCACGGAACACTGAAGCTTTCTTT. It encodes CASSSKQARNTEAFF.